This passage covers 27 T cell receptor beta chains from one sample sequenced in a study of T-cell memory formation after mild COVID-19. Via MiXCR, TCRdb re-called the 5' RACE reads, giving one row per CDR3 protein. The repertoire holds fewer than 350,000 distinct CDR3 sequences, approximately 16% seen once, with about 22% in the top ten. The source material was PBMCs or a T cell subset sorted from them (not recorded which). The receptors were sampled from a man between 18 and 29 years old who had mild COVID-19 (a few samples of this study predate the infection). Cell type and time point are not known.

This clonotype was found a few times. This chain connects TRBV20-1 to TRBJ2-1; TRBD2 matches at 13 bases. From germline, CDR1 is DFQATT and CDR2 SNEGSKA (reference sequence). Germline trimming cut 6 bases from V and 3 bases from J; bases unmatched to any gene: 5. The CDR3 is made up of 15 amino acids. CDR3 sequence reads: CSARGLAGDYNEQFF. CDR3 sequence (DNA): TGCAGTGCCCGCGGACTAGCGGGGGACTACAATGAGCAGTTCTTC.

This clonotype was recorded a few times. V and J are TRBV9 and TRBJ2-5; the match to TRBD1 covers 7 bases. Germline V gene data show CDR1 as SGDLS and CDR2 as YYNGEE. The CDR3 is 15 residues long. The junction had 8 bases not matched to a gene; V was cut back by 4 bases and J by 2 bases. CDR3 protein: CASSPRTGRQETQYF. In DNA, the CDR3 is TGTGCCAGCAGCCCGCGGACAGGAAGGCAAGAGACCCAGTACTTC.

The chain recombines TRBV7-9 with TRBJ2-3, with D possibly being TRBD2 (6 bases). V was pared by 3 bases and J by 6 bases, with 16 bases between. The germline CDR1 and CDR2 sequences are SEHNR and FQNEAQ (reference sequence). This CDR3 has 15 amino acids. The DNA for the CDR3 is TGTGCCAGCAGCTTTGGACTACAAACCGGGGATACGCAGTATTTT. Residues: CASSFGLQTGDTQYF.

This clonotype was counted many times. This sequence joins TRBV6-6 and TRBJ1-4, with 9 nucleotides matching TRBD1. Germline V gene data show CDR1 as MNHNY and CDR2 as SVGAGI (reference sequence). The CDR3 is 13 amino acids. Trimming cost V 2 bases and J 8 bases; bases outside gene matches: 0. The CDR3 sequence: CASSYGTGEKLFF. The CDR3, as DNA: TGTGCCAGCAGTTACGGGACAGGGGAAAAACTGTTTTTT.

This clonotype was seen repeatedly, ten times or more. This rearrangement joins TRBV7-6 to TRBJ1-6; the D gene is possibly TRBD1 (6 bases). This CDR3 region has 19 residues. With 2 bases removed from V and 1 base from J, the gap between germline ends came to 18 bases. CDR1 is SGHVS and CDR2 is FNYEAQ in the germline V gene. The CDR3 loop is CASSLKSQGLRSYNSPLHF. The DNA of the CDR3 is TGTGCCAGCAGCTTAAAGTCGCAGGGGCTGAGGTCCTATAATTCACCCCTCCACTTT.

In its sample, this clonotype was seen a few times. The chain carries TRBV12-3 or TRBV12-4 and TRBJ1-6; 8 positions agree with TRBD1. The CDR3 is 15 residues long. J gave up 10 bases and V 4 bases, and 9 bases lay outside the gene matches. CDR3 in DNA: TGTGCCAGCAGTTCCCCCGGACAGGGAGGATCACCCCTCCACTTT. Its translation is CASSSPGQGGSPLHF.

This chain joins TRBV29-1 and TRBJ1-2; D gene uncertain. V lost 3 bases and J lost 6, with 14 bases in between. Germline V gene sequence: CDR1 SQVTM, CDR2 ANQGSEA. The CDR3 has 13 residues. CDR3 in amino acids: CSVEVAEGNGYTF. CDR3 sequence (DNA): TGCAGCGTTGAGGTGGCAGAAGGCAATGGCTACACCTTC.

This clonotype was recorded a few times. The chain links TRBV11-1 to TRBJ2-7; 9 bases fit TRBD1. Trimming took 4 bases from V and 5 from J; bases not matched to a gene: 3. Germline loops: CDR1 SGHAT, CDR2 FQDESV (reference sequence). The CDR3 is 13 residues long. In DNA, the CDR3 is TGTGCCAGCAGCTCCCGGGACAGGGACGAGCAGTACTTC. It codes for CASSSRDRDEQYF.

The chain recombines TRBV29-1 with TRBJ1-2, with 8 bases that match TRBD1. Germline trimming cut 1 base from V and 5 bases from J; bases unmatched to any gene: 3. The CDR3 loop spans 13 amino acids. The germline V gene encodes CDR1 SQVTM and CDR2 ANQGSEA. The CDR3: CSVEGDRSYGYTF. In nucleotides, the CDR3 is TGCAGCGTTGAAGGGGACAGGTCGTATGGCTACACCTTC. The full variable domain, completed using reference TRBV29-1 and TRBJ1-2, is SAVISQKPSRDICQRGTSLTIQCQVDSQVTMMFWYRQQPGQSLTLIATANQGSEATYESGFVIDKFPISRPNLTFSTLTVSNMSPEDSSIYLCSVEGDRSYGYTFGSGTRLTVV.

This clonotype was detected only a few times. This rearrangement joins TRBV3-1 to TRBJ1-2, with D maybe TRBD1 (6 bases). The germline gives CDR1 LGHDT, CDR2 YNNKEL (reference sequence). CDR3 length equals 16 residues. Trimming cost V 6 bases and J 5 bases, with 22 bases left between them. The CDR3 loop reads CASSQPLRGSSYGYTF. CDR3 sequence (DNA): TGTGCCAGCAGTCAGCCTCTCAGGGGTTCCTCGTATGGCTACACCTTC.

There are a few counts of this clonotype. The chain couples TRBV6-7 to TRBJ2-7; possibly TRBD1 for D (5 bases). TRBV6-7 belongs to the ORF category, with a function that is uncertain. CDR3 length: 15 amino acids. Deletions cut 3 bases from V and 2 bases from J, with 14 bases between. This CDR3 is CASSYIKGLTYEQYV. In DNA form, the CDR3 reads TGTGCCAGCAGTTATATTAAGGGGCTGACCTACGAGCAGTACGTC.

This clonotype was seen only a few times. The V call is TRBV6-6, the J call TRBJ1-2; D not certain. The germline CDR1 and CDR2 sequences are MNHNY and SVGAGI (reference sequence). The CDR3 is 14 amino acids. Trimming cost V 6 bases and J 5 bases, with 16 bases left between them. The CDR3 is CASRKGRRVYGYTF. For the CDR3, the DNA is TGTGCCAGCAGGAAAGGGAGAAGGGTGTATGGCTACACCTTC.

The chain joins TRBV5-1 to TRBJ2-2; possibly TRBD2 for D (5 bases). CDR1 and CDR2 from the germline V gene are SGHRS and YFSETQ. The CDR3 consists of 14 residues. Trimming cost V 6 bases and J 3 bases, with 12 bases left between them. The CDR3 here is CASTPGGDTGELFF. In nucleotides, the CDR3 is TGCGCCAGCACCCCCGGAGGCGACACCGGGGAGCTGTTTTTT.

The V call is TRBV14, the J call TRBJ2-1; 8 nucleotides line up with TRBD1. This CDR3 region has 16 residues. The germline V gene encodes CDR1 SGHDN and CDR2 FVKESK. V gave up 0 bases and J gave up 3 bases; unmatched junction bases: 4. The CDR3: CASSQDQGASYNEQFF. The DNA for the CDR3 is TGTGCCAGCAGCCAAGATCAGGGGGCCAGCTACAATGAGCAGTTCTTC.

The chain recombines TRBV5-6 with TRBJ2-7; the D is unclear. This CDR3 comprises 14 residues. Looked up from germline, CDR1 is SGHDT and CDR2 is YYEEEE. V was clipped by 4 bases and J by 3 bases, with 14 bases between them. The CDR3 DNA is TGTGCCAGCAGCCGTCCCTGGACGGGCTACGAGCAGTACGTC. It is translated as CASSRPWTGYEQYV.

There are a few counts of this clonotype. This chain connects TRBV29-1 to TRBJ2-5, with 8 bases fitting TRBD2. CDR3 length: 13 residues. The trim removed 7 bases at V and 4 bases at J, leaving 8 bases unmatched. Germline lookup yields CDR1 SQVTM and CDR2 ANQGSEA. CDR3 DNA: TGCAGCGGGACTCGGCGGGGGGCAGAGACCCAGTACTTC. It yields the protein CSGTRRGAETQYF.

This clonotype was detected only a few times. CDR3 DNA: TGTGCCAGCAGCTTATGGCGGGGGGGCCAAGAGACCCAGTACTTC. It encodes CASSLWRGGQETQYF. The chain couples TRBV5-5 to TRBJ2-5, with 9 bases identical to TRBD2. The CDR3 loop spans 15 amino acids. Germline CDR1 reads SGHKS; CDR2 reads YYEKEE (reference sequence). J lost 1 base, V lost 2 bases, and 3 bases had no gene match.

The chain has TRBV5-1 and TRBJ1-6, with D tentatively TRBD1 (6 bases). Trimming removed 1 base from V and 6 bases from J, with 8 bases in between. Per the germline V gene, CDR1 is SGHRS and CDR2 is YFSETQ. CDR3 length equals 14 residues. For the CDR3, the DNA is TGCGCCAGCAGCTTGATAGGGGGTAATTCACCCCTCCACTTT. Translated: CASSLIGGNSPLHF.

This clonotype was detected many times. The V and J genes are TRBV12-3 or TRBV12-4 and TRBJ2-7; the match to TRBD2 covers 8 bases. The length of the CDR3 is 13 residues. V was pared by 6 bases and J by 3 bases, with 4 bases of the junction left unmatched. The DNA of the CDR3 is TGTGCCAGCAGATCCGGGACTAGCTACGAGCAGTACTTC. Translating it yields CASRSGTSYEQYF.

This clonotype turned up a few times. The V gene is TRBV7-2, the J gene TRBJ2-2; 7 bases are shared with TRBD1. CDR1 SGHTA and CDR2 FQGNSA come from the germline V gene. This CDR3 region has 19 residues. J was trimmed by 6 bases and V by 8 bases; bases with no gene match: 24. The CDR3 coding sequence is TGTGCCAGCGATATGGGACAGATACGATTTAATACCCTTTCCGGGGAGCTGTTTTTT. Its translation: CASDMGQIRFNTLSGELFF.

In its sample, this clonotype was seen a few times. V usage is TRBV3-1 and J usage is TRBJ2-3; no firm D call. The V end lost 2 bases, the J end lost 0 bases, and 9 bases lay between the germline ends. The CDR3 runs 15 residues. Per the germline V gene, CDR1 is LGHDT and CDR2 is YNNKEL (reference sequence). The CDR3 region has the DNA TGTGCCAGCAGCCAACGTCAAATAAGCACAGATACGCAGTATTTT. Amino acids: CASSQRQISTDTQYF.

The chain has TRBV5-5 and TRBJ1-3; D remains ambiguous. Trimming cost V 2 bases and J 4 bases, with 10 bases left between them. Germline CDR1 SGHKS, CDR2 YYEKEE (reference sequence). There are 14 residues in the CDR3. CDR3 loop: CASSFPVDGNTIYF. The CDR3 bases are TGTGCCAGCAGCTTTCCAGTTGACGGAAACACCATATATTTT.

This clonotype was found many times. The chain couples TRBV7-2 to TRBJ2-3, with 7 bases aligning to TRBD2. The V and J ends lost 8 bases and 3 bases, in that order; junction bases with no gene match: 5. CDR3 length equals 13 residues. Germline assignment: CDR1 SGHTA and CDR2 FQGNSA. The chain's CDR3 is CASGREGTDTQYF. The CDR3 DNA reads TGTGCCAGCGGAAGGGAGGGGACAGATACGCAGTATTTT.

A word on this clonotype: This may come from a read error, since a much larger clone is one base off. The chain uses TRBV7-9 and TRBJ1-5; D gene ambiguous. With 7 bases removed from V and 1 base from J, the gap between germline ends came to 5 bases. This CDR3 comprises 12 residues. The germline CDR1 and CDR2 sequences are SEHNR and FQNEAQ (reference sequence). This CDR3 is CASTESNQPQHF. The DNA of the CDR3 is TGTGCCAGCACGGAGAGCAATCAGCCCCAGCATTTT.

This chain's CDR3 is CASSLGTSGGYEQYF. CDR3 sequence (DNA): TGTGCCAGCAGCTTGGGGACTAGCGGGGGGTACGAGCAGTACTTC. The rearrangement joins TRBV7-2 to TRBJ2-7; the match to TRBD2 covers 15 bases. CDR3 length equals 15 residues. CDR1 is SGHTA, CDR2 FQGNSA, per germline. V was clipped by 3 bases and J by 4 bases; unmatched bases: 1.

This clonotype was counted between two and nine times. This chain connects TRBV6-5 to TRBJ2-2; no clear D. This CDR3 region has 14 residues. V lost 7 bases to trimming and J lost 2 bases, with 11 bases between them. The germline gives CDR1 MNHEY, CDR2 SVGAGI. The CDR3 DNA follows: TGTGCCAGCATGTGGGTTCTTAACACCGGGGAGCTGTTTTTT. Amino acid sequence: CASMWVLNTGELFF.

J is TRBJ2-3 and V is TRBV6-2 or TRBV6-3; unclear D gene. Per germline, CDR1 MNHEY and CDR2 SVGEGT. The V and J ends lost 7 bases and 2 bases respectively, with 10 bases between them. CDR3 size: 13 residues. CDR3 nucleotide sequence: TGTGCCAGCACTGTATCGAACACAGATACGCAGTATTTT. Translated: CASTVSNTDTQYF.